The 31 T cell receptor beta chains below all came from one sample that was sequenced in a study of breast tumors, draining lymph nodes, adjacent tissues. Axillary draining lymph nodes of breast cancer patients supplied the node samples. TCRdb re-called the multiplex PCR reads through MiXCR, storing one row per CDR3 protein. The top ten clones hold 2.2% of a sample with approximately 130,000 distinct CDR3 sequences, roughly 20% of them seen once. Input material: axillary lymph node tissue. These receptors were taken from a female donor with breast cancer. Some clones in this sample may be carry-over from other donors' samples.

The J gene is TRBJ1-2, the V gene TRBV28, with a tentative D call TRBD1 (6 bases). Germline V gene sequence: CDR1 MDHEN, CDR2 SYDVKM. This CDR3 contains 14 residues. V was clipped by 5 bases and J by 5 bases, with 15 bases between them. The CDR3 loop is CASSPTGSPYGYTF. The DNA of the CDR3 is TGTGCCAGCAGTCCAACAGGGTCCCCTTATGGCTACACCTTC.

The chain has TRBV28 and TRBJ2-3, with 8 bases that match TRBD2. Germline CDR1 and CDR2: MDHEN and SYDVKM. V was pared by 5 bases and J by 0 bases, with 13 bases of the junction left unmatched. The CDR3 contains 18 residues. DNA for the CDR3: TGTGCCAGCAGTCCGTCAAGGGCACTAGCGGCTAGCACAGATACGCAGTATTTT. It codes for CASSPSRALAASTDTQYF.

This clonotype was found many times. The chain joins TRBV6-1 to TRBJ2-3; D call uncertain. Trimming removed 4 bases at V and 4 bases at J, with 18 bases between. CDR1 and CDR2 from the germline V gene are MNHNS and SASEGT. The CDR3 loop spans 16 amino acids. CDR3 residues: CASSVVGTVWADTQYF. The CDR3, as DNA: TGTGCCAGCAGTGTGGTCGGAACAGTCTGGGCAGATACGCAGTATTTT.

This clonotype occurred many times. The chain links TRBV9 to TRBJ2-2; the D call may be TRBD1 or TRBD2 (6 bases each). V was trimmed by 0 bases and J by 1 base, leaving 10 bases between them. Germline V gene sequence: CDR1 SGDLS, CDR2 YYNGEE. This CDR3 contains 16 residues. The CDR3 DNA is TGTGCCAGCAGCGTAGGCGGGACAAGGAACACCGGGGAGCTGTTTTTT. Translated, it gives CASSVGGTRNTGELFF.

Ten or more counts support this clonotype. The J gene is TRBJ1-2, the V gene TRBV27; D is perhaps TRBD1 (5 bases). Per germline, CDR1 MNHEY and CDR2 SMNVEV (reference sequence). This CDR3 contains 16 residues. V dropped 3 bases and J dropped 4 bases, with 18 bases sitting between them. The CDR3: CASSFTGRGDSYGYTF. The CDR3 coding sequence is TGTGCCAGCAGTTTTACCGGCCGGGGGGACTCCTATGGCTACACCTTC.

This clonotype was seen many times. V gene TRBV12-3 or TRBV12-4 combines with J gene TRBJ2-1; D remains ambiguous. V was shortened by 6 bases and J by 1 base, with 10 bases between the two germline ends. The CDR3 consists of 14 residues. Here the CDR3 reads CASSSPGSYNEQFF. CDR3 bases: TGTGCCAGCAGCTCCCCCGGGTCCTACAATGAGCAGTTCTTC.

In this sample, this clonotype turned up many times. The chain couples TRBV20-1 to TRBJ1-2; D is ambiguous. The CDR3 is 12 residues long. V was clipped by 2 bases and J by 3 bases, with 7 bases between them. Looked up from germline, CDR1 is DFQATT and CDR2 is SNEGSKA (reference sequence). The CDR3 region is CSARSVYYGYTF. The CDR3 DNA is TGCAGTGCTAGAAGTGTGTACTATGGCTACACCTTC.

Points on this clonotype: A read error may produce the germline difference seen at one junction end. The rearrangement joins TRBV10-1 to TRBJ2-7; 8 bases align to TRBD1. The germline CDR1 and CDR2 sequences are WNHNN and SYGVQD (reference sequence). There are 14 residues in the CDR3. CDR3 coding DNA: TGCGCCAGCAGCTTAGGACAGGGCCCCTACGAGCGGTACTTC. It translates to CASSLGQGPYERYF.

This clonotype has a count of ten or more. The chain is built from TRBV3-1 and TRBJ1-2; no firm D call. In germline, CDR1 is LGHDT, CDR2 YNNKEL (reference sequence). CDR3 length: 14 residues. V lost 1 base and J lost 4, with 10 bases in between. CDR3 loop: CASSQGWQSYGYTF. Written as DNA, the CDR3 is TGTGCCAGCAGCCAAGGATGGCAGTCCTATGGCTACACCTTC.

This clonotype was counted many times. This chain joins TRBV7-9 and TRBJ2-3; D unresolved. The CDR3 consists of 13 residues. V lost 7 bases to trimming and J lost 0 bases, with 8 bases between them. Per the germline V gene, CDR1 is SEHNR and CDR2 is FQNEAQ (reference sequence). The CDR3 loop is CASMRISTDTQYF. Written as DNA, the CDR3 is TGTGCCAGCATGCGGATAAGCACAGATACGCAGTATTTT.

This clonotype showed up many times. The chain recombines TRBV5-1 with TRBJ2-7; TRBD2 matches 9 bases. This CDR3 region has 15 residues. Germline-derived CDR1 and CDR2 are SGHRS and YFSETQ. V dropped 6 bases and J dropped 0; count of bases not matched to a gene: 7. This CDR3 is CASKRREGDSYEQYF. CDR3 DNA: TGCGCCAGCAAGAGGCGGGAGGGGGACTCCTACGAGCAGTACTTC.

In this sample, this clonotype turned up many times. The chain recombines TRBV5-1 with TRBJ2-1; no definite D call. Germline-derived CDR1 and CDR2 are SGHRS and YFSETQ. The germline V and J ends were trimmed by 4 bases and 8 bases, with 13 bases remaining between them. The CDR3 extends over 13 amino acids. The CDR3, as DNA: TGCGCCAGCAGCCCAGCCTCGTCCGATGAGCAGTTCTTC. The encoded protein is CASSPASSDEQFF.

This clonotype was observed at least ten times. CDR3 in DNA: TGTGCCAGCAGTTACGTGGGATCCTCCTACAATGAGCAGTTCTTC. Its translation is CASSYVGSSYNEQFF. V usage is TRBV6-2 or TRBV6-3 and J usage is TRBJ2-1; no definite D call. Germline CDR1 MNHEY, CDR2 SVGEGT. There are 15 residues in the CDR3. V lost 2 bases to trimming and J lost 0 bases, with 8 bases between them.

This clonotype was detected ten times or more. The chain recombines TRBV9 with TRBJ2-2; possible D gene TRBD2, 6 bases. CDR3 length: 16 amino acids. Germline V gene sequence: CDR1 SGDLS, CDR2 YYNGEE. Trimming removed 3 bases at V and 4 bases at J, with 16 bases between. CDR3 region: CASSAWRAPGTGELFF. The CDR3 DNA reads as TGTGCCAGCAGCGCCTGGAGGGCCCCTGGCACCGGGGAGCTGTTTTTT.

This clonotype was seen ten or more times. V is TRBV20-1 and J is TRBJ1-5; 7 nucleotides match TRBD1. This CDR3 contains 14 residues. CDR1 and CDR2 from the germline V gene are DFQATT and SNEGSKA (reference sequence). J was trimmed by 6 bases and V by 0 bases; bases with no gene match: 5. The CDR3 loop reads CSARDPTGIQPQHF. CDR3 nucleotides: TGCAGTGCTAGAGATCCGACAGGGATTCAGCCCCAGCATTTT.

This CDR3 reads CASSEREIMNTEAFF. The CDR3 DNA reads TGTGCCAGCAGTGAAAGGGAGATAATGAACACTGAAGCTTTCTTT. The V gene is TRBV6-1, the J gene TRBJ1-1; D gene uncertain. CDR3 length: 15 amino acids. V was shortened by 2 bases and J by 0 bases, with 10 bases between the two germline ends. Germline CDR1 and CDR2: MNHNS and SASEGT.

Concerning this clonotype: The conserved phenylalanine or tryptophan is not found at the CDR3 terminus, so this likely reflects a read error. This chain connects TRBV5-5 to TRBJ2-5; D not certain. There are 14 residues in the CDR3. The germline V gene encodes CDR1 SGHKS and CDR2 YYEKEE (reference sequence). V was shortened by 5 bases and J by 5 bases, with 16 bases between the two germline ends. CDR3 region: CASSSGSRWETQYS. The DNA for the CDR3 is TGTGCCAGCAGTTCTGGAAGCAGGTGGGAGACCCAGTACTCC.

Ten or more counts support this clonotype. The rearrangement uses TRBV20-1 and TRBJ2-3, with 8 bases identical to TRBD2. The CDR3 sequence is 15 residues long. In germline, CDR1 is DFQATT, CDR2 SNEGSKA (reference sequence). V shed 0 bases and J 3 bases; nucleotides not matched to a gene: 5. This chain's CDR3 is CSARDSGGLTDTQYF. CDR3 bases: TGCAGTGCTAGAGATTCGGGGGGGCTAACAGATACGCAGTATTTT.

Only a few counts were recorded for this clonotype. The chain is built from TRBV5-1 and TRBJ2-3; D may be TRBD2 (5 bases). Trimming removed 6 bases from V and 0 bases from J, with 8 bases in between. The length of the CDR3 is 13 residues. CDR1 SGHRS and CDR2 YFSETQ come from the germline V gene. The CDR3 sequence: CASMEVSTDTQYF. CDR3 in DNA: TGCGCCAGCATGGAGGTTAGCACAGATACGCAGTATTTT.

This chain joins TRBV18 and TRBJ2-5; D may be TRBD2 (5 bases). The germline V gene encodes CDR1 KGHSH and CDR2 LQKENI. The ends were cut back, 3 bases at V and 1 base at J, with 6 bases in the middle. The CDR3 has 13 amino acids. The CDR3 DNA is TGTGCCAGCTCACCGACTACCCAAGAGACCCAGTACTTC. Residues: CASSPTTQETQYF.

This clonotype has ten or more counts. For the CDR3, the DNA is TGTGCCAGCACCCTCAGCACAGATACGCAGTATTTT. It yields the protein CASTLSTDTQYF. The chain couples TRBV2 to TRBJ2-3; no clear D gene. Trimming left V 7 bases short and J 0 bases short, with 5 bases between. The CDR3 covers 12 residues. Looked up from germline, CDR1 is SNHLY and CDR2 is FYNNEI.

The sample holds many counts of this clonotype. This chain joins TRBV2 and TRBJ1-4; a weak D match, TRBD1 (5 bases). V lost 11 bases, J lost 8 bases, and 18 bases lay in between. The CDR3 covers 13 residues. The V gene's germline CDR1 is SNHLY and CDR2 FYNNEI. The CDR3 region is CAGTRAVEEKLFF. CDR3 DNA sequence: TGTGCCGGGACGAGGGCCGTGGAGGAAAAACTGTTTTTT.

Comment on this clonotype: With a much larger clone just one base away, this may be a read error. CDR3 sequence: CASSPDISSYEQYF. CDR3 sequence (DNA): TGTGCCAGCAGTCCGGACATAAGCTCCTACGAGCAGTACTTC. The V call is TRBV6-5, the J call TRBJ2-7, with D possibly matching TRBD1 (5 bases). Trimming shortened V by 5 bases and J by 0 bases, and 11 bases separated the two germline ends. Germline values: CDR1 MNHEY, CDR2 SVGAGI. This CDR3 contains 14 residues.

In this sample, this clonotype turned up many times. The chain joins TRBV20-1 to TRBJ2-3; 8 nucleotides align to TRBD1. J was trimmed by 1 base and V by 2 bases; bases with no gene match: 17. Germline CDR1 is DFQATT and CDR2 is SNEGSKA (reference sequence). This CDR3 comprises 19 residues. The CDR3 reads CSARISTGKTGVGTDTQYF. The CDR3 nucleotides are TGCAGTGCTAGAATCTCGACTGGCAAGACAGGGGTTGGCACAGATACGCAGTATTTT.

Concerning this clonotype: A much larger clone lies one base from this, so it may be a read error. The V gene is TRBV15, the J gene TRBJ1-2; a weak D match, TRBD1 (6 bases). CDR1 and CDR2 from the germline V gene are LNHNV and YYDKDF (reference sequence). The CDR3 length is 18 residues. V shed 3 bases and J shed 6 bases, with 26 bases lying between them. CDR3 nucleotide sequence: TGTGCCACCAGCAGGGGTGTCCCTTCACAGGGAGGAGACAATGGCTACACCTTC. Translated, it gives CATSRGVPSQGGDNGYTF. Full variable domain (missing parts from reference TRBV15 and TRBJ1-2): DAMVIQNPRYQVTQFGKPVTLSCSQTLNHNVMYWYQQKSSQAPKLLFHYYDKDFNNEADTPDNFQSRRPNTSFCFLDIRSPGLGDTAMYLCATSRGVPSQGGDNGYTFGSGTRLTVV.

At least ten counts were recorded for this clonotype. V usage is TRBV9 and J usage is TRBJ2-3, with 9 bases identical to TRBD2. The CDR3 extends over 17 amino acids. Germline V gene lookup returns CDR1 SGDLS and CDR2 YYNGEE. Trimming at V came to 0 bases and at J to 8 bases, leaving 13 bases not matched to a gene. The CDR3: CASSVGGGRAIPVTQYF. In DNA, the CDR3 is TGTGCCAGCAGCGTAGGGGGCGGGAGGGCCATTCCAGTTACGCAGTATTTT.

This clonotype was counted many times. The chain recombines TRBV7-9 with TRBJ1-3; D remains ambiguous. This CDR3 comprises 15 residues. CDR1 is SEHNR, CDR2 FQNEAQ, per germline (reference sequence). V dropped 5 bases and J dropped 7 bases, with 18 bases sitting between them. CDR3 sequence: CASSPPSESGNTIYF. The CDR3 DNA sequence: TGTGCCAGCAGCCCCCCGTCGGAGAGTGGGAACACCATATATTTT.

This clonotype has at least ten counts. The V and J genes are TRBV11-2 and TRBJ1-2; 7 bases agree with TRBD1. The CDR3 contains 15 residues. V lost 5 bases to trimming and J lost 1 base; unmatched junction nucleotides: 7. CDR1 is SGHAT, CDR2 FQNNGV, per germline. The CDR3 sequence is CASSTRGGGNYGYTF. Here the CDR3 DNA reads TGTGCCAGCAGCACCCGAGGGGGCGGTAACTATGGCTACACCTTC. Full variable domain (missing parts from reference TRBV11-2 and TRBJ1-2): EAGVAQSPRYKIIEKRQSVAFWCNPISGHATLYWYQQILGQGPKLLIQFQNNGVVDDSQLPKDRFSAERLKGVDSTLKIQPAKLEDSAVYLCASSTRGGGNYGYTFGSGTRLTVV.

This clonotype was observed many times. The chain is built from TRBV20-1 and TRBJ2-1; possible D gene TRBD1, 6 bases. The CDR3 sequence is 16 residues long. The V end lost 4 bases, the J end lost 2 bases, and 18 bases lay between the germline ends. Germline assignment: CDR1 DFQATT and CDR2 SNEGSKA (reference sequence). Here the CDR3 reads CSAKPPGHRAYNEQFF. CDR3 in DNA: TGCAGTGCTAAACCTCCGGGACACCGAGCCTACAATGAGCAGTTCTTC.

V and J are TRBV18 and TRBJ2-1; 7 positions match TRBD2. The CDR3 spans 18 residues. V lost 3 bases to trimming and J lost 1 base; unmatched junction nucleotides: 12. The germline gives CDR1 KGHSH, CDR2 LQKENI. The CDR3 loop is CASSPGAGSSISYNEQFF. CDR3 DNA sequence: TGTGCCAGCTCACCTGGAGCGGGATCGTCTATTTCCTACAATGAGCAGTTCTTC.

This clonotype occurred many times. The J gene is TRBJ1-2, the V gene TRBV30, with D possibly TRBD1 on 5 matching bases. V was shortened by 0 bases and J by 4 bases, with 15 bases between the two germline ends. Per the germline V gene, CDR1 is GTSNPN and CDR2 is SVGIG (reference sequence). CDR3 length equals 15 residues. The CDR3 protein is CAWSVARGGSYGYTF. The CDR3 region has the DNA TGTGCCTGGAGTGTAGCTCGGGGGGGAAGCTATGGCTACACCTTC.